This T cell receptor (beta chain) is from a study of T cell clonality in common variable immunodeficiency. This clone has ten or more counts. Its antigen is currently unknown. Read sequence stops 3 residues before the CDR3 end, and the germline J gene provides the missing end. Assay: immunoSEQ multiplex PCR; the TCRdb copy retains only in-frame clones and omits some. The sample shows some 28,000 clones, no singletons; the ten largest hold about an eighth. Caucasian heritage predominated among both patients and controls. Donors gave roughly 4.5 to 8.5 ml heparinized peripheral whole blood. Study-level findings and limits: CVID subjects showed higher TCRbeta clonality than healthy controls.

The germline V gene has CDR1 KGHSH and CDR2 LQKENI. V was pared by 8 bases and J by 1 base, with 8 bases of the junction left unmatched. The CDR3 is 15 amino acids. Sequenced: peripheral blood mononuclear cells. This TCR was recovered from a person aged 18 to 75 in good health. V is TRBV18 and J is TRBJ1-2; 9 bases align to TRBD1. CDR3 residues: CASPPGQGFNYGYTF. The CDR3 DNA, read in part, is TGTGCCAGCCCCCCGGGACAGGGTTTTAACTATGGC.